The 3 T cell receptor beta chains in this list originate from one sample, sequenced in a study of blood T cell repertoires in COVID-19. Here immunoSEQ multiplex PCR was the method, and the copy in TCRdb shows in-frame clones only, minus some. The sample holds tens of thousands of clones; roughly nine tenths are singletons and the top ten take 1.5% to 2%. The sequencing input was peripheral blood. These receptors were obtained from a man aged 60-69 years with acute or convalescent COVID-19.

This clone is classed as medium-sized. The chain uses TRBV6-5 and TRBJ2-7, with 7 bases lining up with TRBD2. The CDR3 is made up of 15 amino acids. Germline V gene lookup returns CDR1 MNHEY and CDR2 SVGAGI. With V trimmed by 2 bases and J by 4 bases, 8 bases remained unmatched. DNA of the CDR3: TGTGCCAGCAGTTACCGGGATGGGGGGGGATACGAGCAGTACTTC. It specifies CASSYRDGGGYEQYF.

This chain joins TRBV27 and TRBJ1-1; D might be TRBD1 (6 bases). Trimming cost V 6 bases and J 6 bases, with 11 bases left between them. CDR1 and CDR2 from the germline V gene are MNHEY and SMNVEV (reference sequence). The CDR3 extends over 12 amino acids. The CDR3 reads CASRAGAAEAFF. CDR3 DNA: TGTGCCAGCAGGGCGGGGGCCGCTGAAGCTTTCTTT.

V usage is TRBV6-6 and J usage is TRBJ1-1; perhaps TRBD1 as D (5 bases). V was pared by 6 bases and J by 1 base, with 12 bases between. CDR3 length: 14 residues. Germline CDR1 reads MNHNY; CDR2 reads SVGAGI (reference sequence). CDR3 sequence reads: CASSRGGENTEAFF. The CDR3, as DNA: TGTGCCAGCAGCCGCGGGGGAGAGAACACTGAAGCTTTCTTT.